This TCR beta chain appears in the sequencing data of a study of blood T cells in healthy people across ages. The study, taken as a whole, reports: Relative to aged donors, long-lived donors carried more naive CD4+ cells and displayed higher diversity. PBMCs that were unsorted prevented a conclusive naive versus antigen-experienced comparison.

The second PCR ran roughly 6 to 11 cycles with a sample-barcoded 5' primer and J-beta primers. TCRdb re-analysed the 5' RACE reads in MiXCR, keeping a single row per CDR3 protein. The data contain over 550,000 distinct CDR3 sequences, about 30% of them singletons. With regard to this clonotype: What it binds is unknown.

Donors were systemically healthy Caucasian individuals from Russia aged about 6 to 100 years. Staff drew around 10 milliliters of peripheral blood from each donor. The CDR3 runs 15 residues. The V and J ends lost 1 base and 1 base respectively, with 7 bases between them. Germline CDR1 is SEHNR and CDR2 is FQNEAQ (reference sequence). The V gene is TRBV7-9, the J gene TRBJ2-2; D gene uncertain. The sequence derives from a woman of 80 years or more in good health. Specimen: blood. CDR3 protein: CASSLDRRNTGELFF. CDR3 sequence (DNA): TGTGCCAGCAGCTTAGATCGTCGGAACACCGGGGAGCTGTTTTTT.